The sequence of this TCR beta chain was determined in a study of T cell responses to AZD1222 COVID-19 vaccine. Between the trimmed V and J ends, which lost 4 bases and 3 bases, there was a span of 13 bases. The CDR3 is 14 residues long. Germline V gene sequence: CDR1 SGHTA, CDR2 FQGTGA. Data came from immunoSEQ multiplex PCR; TCRdb stores just in-frame clones and leaves some out. This sample has about 170,000 clones, with over 85% found just once. This specimen was peripheral blood, taken on day 0 of AZD1222 vaccination. The chain couples TRBV7-3 to TRBJ2-7; D unresolved. The clonotype was recovered from an adult in good health. This CDR3 reads CASSSLLDDYEQYF. The CDR3 nucleotides are TGTGCCAGCAGCTCCCTCCTCGACGACTACGAGCAGTACTTC.